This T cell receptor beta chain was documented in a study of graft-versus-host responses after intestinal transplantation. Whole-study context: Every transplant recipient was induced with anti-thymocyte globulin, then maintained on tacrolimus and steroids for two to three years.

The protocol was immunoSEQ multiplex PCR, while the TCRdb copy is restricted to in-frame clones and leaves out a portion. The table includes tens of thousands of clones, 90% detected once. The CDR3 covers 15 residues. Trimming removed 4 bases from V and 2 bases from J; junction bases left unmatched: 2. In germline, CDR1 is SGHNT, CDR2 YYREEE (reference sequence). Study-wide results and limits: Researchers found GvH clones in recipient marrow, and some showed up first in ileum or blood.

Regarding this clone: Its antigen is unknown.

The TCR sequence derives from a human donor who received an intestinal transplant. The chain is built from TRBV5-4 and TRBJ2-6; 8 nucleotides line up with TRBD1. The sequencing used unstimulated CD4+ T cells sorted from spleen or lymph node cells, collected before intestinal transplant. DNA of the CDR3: TGTGCCAGCAGCGAGGACAGGGCTGGGGCCAACGTCCTGACTTTC. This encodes CASSEDRAGANVLTF.